This T cell receptor (beta chain) emerged from a study of identical twins. This CDR3 is built from 16 residues. Germline V CDR1 and CDR2: SGHTA, FQGNSA. V dropped 2 bases and J dropped 2 bases, with 15 bases sitting between them. Findings of the study overall: Interpretation of the results relied on cross-sectional statistical analysis and not on following the same donors. The authors noted that invariant MAIT and iNKT cells could partly confound zero-insertion analyses. Reduced insertions were recorded for abundant cord blood beta clonotypes, with no such pattern in memory repertoires.

MiXCR, applied by TCRdb to the 5' RACE reads, yields one record per CDR3 protein. The sample lists 200,000 to 250,000 distinct CDR3 sequences, 12% seen once, with more than 3.5% in the top ten. Comment on this clonotype: Its specificity is not known.

This same sample was also taken into another study, of yellow fever vaccine responses in identical twins. From that paper: Twins showed a vaccine T cell response that reportedly seemed partly convergent, partly personalized.

The rearrangement joins TRBV7-2 to TRBJ2-5, with D possibly being TRBD2 (5 bases). The specimen was memory (CD45RO+) T cells sorted from blood. The receptor comes from a woman between 18 and 29 years old in good health. This CDR3 is CASSLLGVGQQETQYF. In DNA form, the CDR3 reads TGTGCCAGCAGCTTACTCGGGGTGGGTCAACAAGAGACCCAGTACTTC. Combining the CDR3 with reference TRBV7-2 and TRBJ2-5 gives the whole variable domain GAGVSQSPSNKVTEKGKDVELRCDPISGHTALYWYRQSLGQGLEFLIYFQGNSAPDKSGLPSDRFSAERTGGSVSTLTIQRTQQEDSAVYLCASSLLGVGQQETQYFGPGTRLLVL.